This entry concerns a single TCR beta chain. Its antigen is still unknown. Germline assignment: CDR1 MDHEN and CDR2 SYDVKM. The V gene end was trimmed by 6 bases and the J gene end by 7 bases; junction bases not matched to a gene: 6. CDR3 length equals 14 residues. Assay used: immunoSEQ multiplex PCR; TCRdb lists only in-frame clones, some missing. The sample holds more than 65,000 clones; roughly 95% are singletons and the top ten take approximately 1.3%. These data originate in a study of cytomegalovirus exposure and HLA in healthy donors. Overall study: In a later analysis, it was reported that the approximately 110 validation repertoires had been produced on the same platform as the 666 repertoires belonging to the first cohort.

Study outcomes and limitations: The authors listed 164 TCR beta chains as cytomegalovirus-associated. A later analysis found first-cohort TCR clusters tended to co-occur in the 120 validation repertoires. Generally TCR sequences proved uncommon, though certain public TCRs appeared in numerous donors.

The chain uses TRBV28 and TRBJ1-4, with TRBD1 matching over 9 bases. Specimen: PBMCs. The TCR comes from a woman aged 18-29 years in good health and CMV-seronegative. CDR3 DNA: TGTGCCAGCAGACCGACAGGGGGAGGTGAAAAACTGTTTTTT. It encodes CASRPTGGGEKLFF.